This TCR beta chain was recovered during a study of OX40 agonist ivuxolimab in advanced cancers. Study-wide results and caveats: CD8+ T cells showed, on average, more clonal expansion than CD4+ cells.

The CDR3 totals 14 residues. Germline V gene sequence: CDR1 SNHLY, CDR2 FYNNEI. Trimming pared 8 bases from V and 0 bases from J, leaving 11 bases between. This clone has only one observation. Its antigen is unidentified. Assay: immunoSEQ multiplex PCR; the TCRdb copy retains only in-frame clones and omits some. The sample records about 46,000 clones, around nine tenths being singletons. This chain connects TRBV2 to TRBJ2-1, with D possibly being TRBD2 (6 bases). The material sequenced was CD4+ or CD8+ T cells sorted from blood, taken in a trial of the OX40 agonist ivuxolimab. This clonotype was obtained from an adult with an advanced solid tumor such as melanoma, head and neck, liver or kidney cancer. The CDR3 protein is CASRGISSYNEQFF. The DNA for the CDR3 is TGTGCCAGCCGCGGGATTAGCTCCTACAATGAGCAGTTCTTC.